These 3 T cell receptor beta chains were all obtained from the same sample, sequenced in a study of beta chain features in type 1 diabetes. Broader study findings: Among patients with Type 1 diabetes, TCRB CDR3s were moderately but significantly shorter in every one of the four CD4+ subsets.

The entirety of the isolated RNA underwent reverse transcription, so expressed TCRB transcripts were sequenced. Assay: immunoSEQ multiplex PCR; the TCRdb copy retains only in-frame clones and omits some. The table lists 200,000 to 300,000 clones, just over 20% of them singletons. Their antigens are not known. Sequenced input: naive CD4+ T cells from blood. All receptors come from a woman between 40 and 55 years old with type 1 diabetes.

The chain carries TRBV19 and TRBJ1-2; the match to TRBD1 covers 11 bases. Germline V CDR1 and CDR2: LNHDA, SQIVND (reference sequence). The CDR3 extends over 14 amino acids. J gave up 8 bases and V 6 bases, and 8 bases lay outside the gene matches. The CDR3 spells CASSLDRGQKGYTF. CDR3 nucleotide sequence: TGTGCCAGTAGCCTGGACAGGGGGCAAAAAGGCTACACCTTC.

This clone was picked up a small number of times. This chain connects TRBV28 to TRBJ2-1, with a possible D match to TRBD1 (6 bases). The ends were cut back, 4 bases at V and 0 bases at J, with 13 bases in the middle. The CDR3 covers 16 residues. Germline CDR1 is MDHEN and CDR2 is SYDVKM. CDR3 residues: CASSSPGASSYNEQFF. As DNA, the CDR3 is TGTGCCAGCAGTTCCCCAGGGGCCAGCTCCTACAATGAGCAGTTCTTC.

The chain has TRBV11-2 and TRBJ2-5; D call uncertain. CDR3 length: 13 residues. CDR1 SGHAT and CDR2 FQNNGV come from the germline V gene. Trimming removed 2 bases at V and 1 base at J, with 5 bases between. The CDR3: CASSLSSQETQYF. The CDR3 DNA reads as TGTGCCAGCAGCTTATCCAGCCAAGAGACCCAGTACTTC.